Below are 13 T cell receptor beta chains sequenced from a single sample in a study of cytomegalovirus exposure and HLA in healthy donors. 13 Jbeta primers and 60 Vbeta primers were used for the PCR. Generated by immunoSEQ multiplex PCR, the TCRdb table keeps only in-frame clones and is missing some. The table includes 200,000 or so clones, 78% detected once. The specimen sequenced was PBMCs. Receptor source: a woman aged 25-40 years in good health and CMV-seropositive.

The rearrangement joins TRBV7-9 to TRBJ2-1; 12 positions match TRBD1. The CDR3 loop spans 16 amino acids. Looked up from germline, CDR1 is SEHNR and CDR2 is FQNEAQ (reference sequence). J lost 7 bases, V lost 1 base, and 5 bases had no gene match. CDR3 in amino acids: CASSLGGQGAMNEQFF. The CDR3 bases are TGTGCCAGCAGCTTAGGGGGACAGGGGGCAATGAATGAGCAGTTCTTC.

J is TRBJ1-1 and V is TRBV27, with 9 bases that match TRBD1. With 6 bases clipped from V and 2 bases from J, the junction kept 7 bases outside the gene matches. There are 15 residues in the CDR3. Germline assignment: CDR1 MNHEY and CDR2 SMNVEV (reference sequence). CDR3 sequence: CASSPLTGGNTEAFF. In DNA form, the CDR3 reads TGTGCCAGCAGCCCCCTGACAGGGGGTAACACTGAAGCTTTCTTT.

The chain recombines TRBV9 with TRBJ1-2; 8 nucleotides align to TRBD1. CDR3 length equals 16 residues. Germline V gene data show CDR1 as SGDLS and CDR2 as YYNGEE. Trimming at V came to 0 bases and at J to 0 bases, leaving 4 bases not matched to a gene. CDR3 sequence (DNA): TGTGCCAGCAGCGTAGCGGGACAGGAGGCTAACTATGGCTACACCTTC. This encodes CASSVAGQEANYGYTF.

This CDR3 is CASSPRGVGDETQYF. Written as DNA, the CDR3 is TGTGCCAGCAGCCCGCGGGGAGTGGGGGACGAGACCCAGTACTTC. V usage is TRBV7-9 and J usage is TRBJ2-5; maybe TRBD2 (6 bases). The germline V gene has CDR1 SEHNR and CDR2 FQNEAQ (reference sequence). This CDR3 is 15 amino acids long. V was shortened by 5 bases and J by 5 bases, with 18 bases between the two germline ends.

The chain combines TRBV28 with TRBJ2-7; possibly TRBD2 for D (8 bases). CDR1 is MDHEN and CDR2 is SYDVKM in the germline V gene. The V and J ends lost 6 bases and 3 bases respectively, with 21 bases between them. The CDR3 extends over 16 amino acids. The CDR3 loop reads CASSRNRGSGVYEQYF. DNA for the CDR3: TGTGCCAGCAGCAGAAACAGGGGTAGCGGGGTCTACGAGCAGTACTTC. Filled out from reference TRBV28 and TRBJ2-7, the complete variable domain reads DVKVTQSSRYLVKRTGEKVFLECVQDMDHENMFWYRQDPGLGLRLIYFSYDVKMKEKGDIPEGYSVSREKKERFSLILESASTNQTSMYLCASSRNRGSGVYEQYFGPGTRLTVT.

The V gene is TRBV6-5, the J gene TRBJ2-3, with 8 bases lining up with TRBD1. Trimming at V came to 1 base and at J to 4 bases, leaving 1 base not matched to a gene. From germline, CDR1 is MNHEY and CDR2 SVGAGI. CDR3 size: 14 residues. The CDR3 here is CASSYLDRADTQYF. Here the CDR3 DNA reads TGTGCCAGCAGTTACTTGGACAGGGCAGATACGCAGTATTTT.

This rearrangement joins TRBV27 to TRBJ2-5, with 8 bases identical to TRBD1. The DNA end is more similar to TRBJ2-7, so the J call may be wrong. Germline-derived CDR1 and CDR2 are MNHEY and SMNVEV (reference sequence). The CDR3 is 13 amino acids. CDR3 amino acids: CASSLTGGNEQYF. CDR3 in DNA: TGTGCCAGCAGCCTTACAGGGGGGAACGAGCAGTACTTC.

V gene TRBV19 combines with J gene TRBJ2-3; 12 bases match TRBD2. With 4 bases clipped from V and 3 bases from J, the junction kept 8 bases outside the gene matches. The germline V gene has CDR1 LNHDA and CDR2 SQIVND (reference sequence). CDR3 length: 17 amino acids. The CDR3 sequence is CASSTPGLAGHTDTQYF. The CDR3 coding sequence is TGTGCCAGTAGTACCCCGGGACTAGCGGGCCATACAGATACGCAGTATTTT.

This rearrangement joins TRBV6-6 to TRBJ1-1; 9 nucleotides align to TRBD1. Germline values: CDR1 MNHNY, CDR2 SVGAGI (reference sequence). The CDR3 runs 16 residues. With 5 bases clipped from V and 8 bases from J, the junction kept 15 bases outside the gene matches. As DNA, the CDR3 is TGTGCCAGCAGTCCACCCGGGACAGGGTCGGTCGGAGAAGCTTTCTTT. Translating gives CASSPPGTGSVGEAFF.

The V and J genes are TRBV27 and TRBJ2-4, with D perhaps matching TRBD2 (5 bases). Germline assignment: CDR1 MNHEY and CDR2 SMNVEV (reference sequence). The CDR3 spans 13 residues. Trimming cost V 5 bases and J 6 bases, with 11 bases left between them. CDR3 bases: TGTGCCAGCAGTGCGGGTCGCTTAAACATTCAGTACTTC. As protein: CASSAGRLNIQYF.

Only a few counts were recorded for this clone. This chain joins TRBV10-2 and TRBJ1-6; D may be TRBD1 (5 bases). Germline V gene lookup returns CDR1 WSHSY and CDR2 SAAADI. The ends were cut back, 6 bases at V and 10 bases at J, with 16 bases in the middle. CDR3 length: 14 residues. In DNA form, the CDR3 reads TGCGCCAGCAGCTCAACGGGGGTGGGGTCACCCCTCCACTTT. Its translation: CASSSTGVGSPLHF.

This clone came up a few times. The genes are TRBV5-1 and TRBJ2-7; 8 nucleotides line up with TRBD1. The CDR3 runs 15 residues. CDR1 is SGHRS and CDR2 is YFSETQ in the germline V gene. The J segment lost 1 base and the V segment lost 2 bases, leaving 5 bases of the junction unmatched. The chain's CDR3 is CASSFQQGGSYEQYF. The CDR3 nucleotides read TGCGCCAGCAGCTTCCAACAGGGGGGATCCTACGAGCAGTACTTC.

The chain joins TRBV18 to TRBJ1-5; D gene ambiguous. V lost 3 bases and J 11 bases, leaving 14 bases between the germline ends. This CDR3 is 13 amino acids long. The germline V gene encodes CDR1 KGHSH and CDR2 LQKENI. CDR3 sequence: CASSPPALQSQHF. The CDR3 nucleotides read TGTGCCAGCTCACCCCCCGCCCTCCAGTCCCAGCATTTT.